The T cell receptor (beta chain) under discussion was sequenced for a study of vaccination and CD4 T cells after COVID-19. The study's findings and limits: Convalescent patients studied were relatively few, and early post-infection timepoints were absent.

The Oncomine TCR Beta short-read assay sequenced DNA from cultured CD4+ T cells. Investigators isolated genomic DNA from cultured CD4+ T cells. TCRdb redid the calling of the PCR reads with MiXCR, one entry per CDR3 protein. Of 1,500 or so distinct CDR3 sequences listed, just under 50% are singletons. On this clonotype itself: Its antigen is currently unknown.

The CDR3 spans 13 residues. The germline CDR1 and CDR2 sequences are SQVTM and ANQGSEA. V was trimmed by 6 bases and J by 7 bases, leaving 19 bases between them. Stated treatment: approximately 11-day PBMC culture with coronavirus spike peptide pools or control peptides (ViraFEST assay). Prior to the COVID-19 pandemic (2011-2018), the unexposed donor's CD4+ T cells were collected. For ViraFEST, peptide pools expanded antigen-specific T cells, after which the TCRs were sequenced. Per-well cultures of some 2.2 million PBMCs received 8.5 to 10 IU/ml IL-2 and 10 ug/ml peptide pools. The specimen was CD4+ T cells from blood, cultured in vitro. The TCR comes from a human donor in good health. The V gene is TRBV29-1, the J gene TRBJ2-7; D not certain. The CDR3 DNA reads as TGCAGCGTCAAGAGAGGACCCCAAGCTGAGCAGTACTTC. This gives the protein CSVKRGPQAEQYF.